Presented here are 20 T cell receptor beta chains from one specimen sequenced in a study of blood T cells in healthy people across ages. The authors ran a second PCR of about 6 to 11 cycles using a sample-barcoded 5' primer and a J-beta primer mix. TCRdb redid the calling of the 5' RACE reads with MiXCR, one entry per CDR3 protein. This sample has 800,000 to 900,000 distinct CDR3 sequences, with 62% found just once. The specimen sequenced was blood. These receptors came from a man in his thirties or forties in good health.

This clonotype was detected only a few times. This rearrangement joins TRBV19 to TRBJ1-5; D might be TRBD1 (5 bases). V gave up 4 bases and J gave up 7 bases, with 11 bases separating them. Germline CDR1 is LNHDA and CDR2 is SQIVND (reference sequence). The CDR3 length is 13 residues. The CDR3 DNA reads as TGTGCCAGTAGTACTCAGGGAGGACAGCCCCAGCATTTT. It codes for CASSTQGGQPQHF.

The rearrangement joins TRBV5-1 to TRBJ2-3; maybe TRBD2 (6 bases). This CDR3 region has 14 residues. Germline assignment: CDR1 SGHRS and CDR2 YFSETQ. V lost 4 bases, J lost 4 bases, and 13 bases lay in between. CDR3 DNA: TGCGCCAGCAGCCCCGGGACTTCATCAGATACGCAGTATTTT. Its translation: CASSPGTSSDTQYF.

This chain links TRBV9 with TRBJ1-6; no definite D call. CDR1 and CDR2 from the germline V gene are SGDLS and YYNGEE. Trimming removed 3 bases at V and 5 bases at J, with 6 bases between. This CDR3 is built from 13 residues. CDR3 bases: TGTGCCAGCAGCGGGGCAGATAATTCACCCCTCCACTTT. Translating it yields CASSGADNSPLHF.

This clonotype was observed a single time. The chain recombines TRBV9 with TRBJ2-7, with 10 positions matching TRBD1. V gave up 7 bases and J gave up 2 bases; unmatched junction bases: 6. The CDR3 has 14 residues. Germline assignment: CDR1 SGDLS and CDR2 YYNGEE. CDR3 coding DNA: TGTGCCAGCGGTGTTGGGACAGGGGCCTACGAGCAGTACTTC. Translating gives CASGVGTGAYEQYF.

This clonotype has just a few counts. The chain employs TRBV6-1 and TRBJ2-1; 12 bases fit TRBD1. Trimming cost V 5 bases and J 9 bases; bases outside gene matches: 8. Germline V CDR1 and CDR2: MNHNS, SASEGT. The CDR3 covers 15 residues. The CDR3 DNA reads as TGTGCCAGCAGTACCGGGACAGGGGGCTTCAGTGAGCAGTTCTTC. Translation: CASSTGTGGFSEQFF.

The genes are TRBV6-2 or TRBV6-3 and TRBJ2-4; the D gene is possibly TRBD1 (5 bases). The V end lost 5 bases, the J end lost 6 bases, and 11 bases lay between the germline ends. Germline values: CDR1 MNHEY, CDR2 SVGEGT. The CDR3 is made up of 13 amino acids. DNA for the CDR3: TGTGCCAGCAGTGACGACAGCCTAAACATTCAGTACTTC. Amino acids: CASSDDSLNIQYF.

The table lists this clonotype with a few counts. In DNA form, the CDR3 reads TGTGCCAGTAGTCATGCCTCAGGAGACTACGAGCAGTACTTC. Translated: CASSHASGDYEQYF. The gene calls are TRBV19 and TRBJ2-7; no clear D. The CDR3 is 14 residues long. Germline CDR1 and CDR2: LNHDA and SQIVND (reference sequence). The V and J ends lost 5 bases and 3 bases respectively, with 14 bases between them. The whole variable domain, filled in from reference TRBV19 and TRBJ2-7, reads DGGITQSPKYLFRKEGQNVTLSCEQNLNHDAMYWYRQDPGQGLRLIYYSQIVNDFQKGDIAEGYSVSREKKESFPLTVTSAQKNPTAFYLCASSHASGDYEQYFGPGTRLTVT.

The CDR3 DNA reads TGCAGTGCTAGCGAAGGGGGCGACCAGCCCCAGCATTTT. It is translated as CSASEGGDQPQHF. This rearrangement joins TRBV20-1 to TRBJ1-5; 7 nucleotides agree with TRBD1. Germline V gives CDR1 DFQATT, CDR2 SNEGSKA (reference sequence). J gave up 7 bases and V 3 bases, and 6 bases lay outside the gene matches. The CDR3 is 13 residues long.

The chain links TRBV20-1 to TRBJ1-2; no clear D gene. Per germline, CDR1 DFQATT and CDR2 SNEGSKA (reference sequence). CDR3 size: 9 residues. The DNA of the CDR3 is TGCAGCGGGCCTGCGGGCTACACCTTC. Translated: CSGPAGYTF.

This clonotype was detected only a few times. The chain links TRBV20-1 to TRBJ2-3, with no clear D. This CDR3 is built from 12 residues. Trimming removed 1 base from V and 3 bases from J, with 5 bases in between. CDR1 is DFQATT and CDR2 is SNEGSKA in the germline V gene (reference sequence). CDR3 amino acids: CSARGWTDTQYF. Written as DNA, the CDR3 is TGCAGTGCTAGAGGGTGGACAGATACGCAGTATTTT.

The V gene is TRBV2, the J gene TRBJ2-7, with D maybe TRBD2 (5 bases). Germline V gene sequence: CDR1 SNHLY, CDR2 FYNNEI. The V end was cut by 8 bases, the J end by 6 bases, with 11 bases between. The CDR3 has 11 amino acids. The CDR3 sequence is CASVGAAEQYF. CDR3 coding DNA: TGTGCCAGCGTTGGAGCGGCCGAGCAGTACTTC. Full variable domain (outside the CDR3, taken from reference TRBV2 and TRBJ2-7): EPEVTQTPSHQVTQMGQEVILRCVPISNHLYFYWYRQILGQKVEFLVSFYNNEISEKSEIFDDQFSVERPDGSNFTLKIRSTKLEDSAMYFCASVGAAEQYFGPGTRLTVT.

The V gene is TRBV20-1, the J gene TRBJ2-1, with 15 bases lining up with TRBD2. V was clipped by 6 bases and J by 0 bases; unmatched bases: 9. CDR3 length equals 18 residues. Germline V gene data show CDR1 as DFQATT and CDR2 as SNEGSKA (reference sequence). For the CDR3, the DNA is TGCAGTGCGACCTCCGGGACTAGCGGGGGGAGCTCCTACAATGAGCAGTTCTTC. It specifies CSATSGTSGGSSYNEQFF.

The genes are TRBV18 and TRBJ1-2; 9 positions match TRBD1. This CDR3 is built from 13 residues. V lost 2 bases, J lost 7 bases, and 2 bases stayed unmatched. CDR1 KGHSH and CDR2 LQKENI come from the germline V gene. CDR3 coding DNA: TGTGCCAGCTCACCAGGGACAGGGACTGGCTACACCTTC. Residues: CASSPGTGTGYTF.

The gene calls are TRBV2 and TRBJ2-1; D is unclear. The CDR3 sequence is 11 residues long. Germline V gives CDR1 SNHLY, CDR2 FYNNEI. V lost 5 bases and J lost 7, with 6 bases in between. DNA for the CDR3: TGTGCCAGCAGTTCAATTAATGAGCAGTTCTTC. Translation: CASSSINEQFF.

V and J are TRBV4-3 and TRBJ2-1, with D tentatively TRBD2 (5 bases). CDR1 is LGHNA, CDR2 YSLEER, per germline. Trimming removed 0 bases at V and 0 bases at J, with 9 bases between. The CDR3 is made up of 16 amino acids. The CDR3 protein is CASSQEGLSSYNEQFF. In DNA, the CDR3 is TGCGCCAGCAGCCAAGAAGGACTCAGCTCCTACAATGAGCAGTTCTTC.

This clonotype was recorded a few times. The chain recombines TRBV27 with TRBJ2-1; the D gene is possibly TRBD1 (6 bases). The CDR3 totals 15 residues. Germline CDR1 reads MNHEY; CDR2 reads SMNVEV (reference sequence). V lost 3 bases, J lost 6 bases, and 15 bases lay in between. CDR3 in DNA: TGTGCCAGCAGTTTCTTCCCGGGACATGCCAATGAGCAGTTCTTC. It yields the protein CASSFFPGHANEQFF.

V is TRBV28 and J is TRBJ1-2; no definite D call. V lost 5 bases and J lost 1, with 17 bases in between. Germline V gives CDR1 MDHEN, CDR2 SYDVKM. The CDR3 contains 16 residues. In DNA, the CDR3 is TGTGCCAGCAGTAGCCCCCGAAGGACGAATAACTATGGCTACACCTTC. This gives the protein CASSSPRRTNNYGYTF.

This clonotype was seen only a few times. The J gene is TRBJ2-6, the V gene TRBV7-2, with D possibly matching TRBD1 (5 bases). The CDR3 spans 15 residues. Germline V lookup: CDR1 SGHTA, CDR2 FQGNSA. The V gene lost 5 bases and the J gene lost 2 bases, with 10 bases spanning the gap. The CDR3: CASSLRQPGANVLTF. As DNA, the CDR3 is TGTGCCAGCAGCCTTCGACAGCCTGGGGCCAACGTCCTGACTTTC.

This clonotype has at least ten counts. This rearrangement joins TRBV7-2 to TRBJ1-6; D might be TRBD1 (5 bases). There are 13 residues in the CDR3. Germline CDR1 SGHTA, CDR2 FQGNSA. Trimming took 2 bases from V and 10 from J, leaving 9 bases between them. For the CDR3, the DNA is TGTGCCAGCAGCTTACAGGGCGGATCACCCCTCCACTTT. Protein: CASSLQGGSPLHF. Filled out from reference TRBV7-2 and TRBJ1-6, the complete variable domain reads GAGVSQSPSNKVTEKGKDVELRCDPISGHTALYWYRQSLGQGLEFLIYFQGNSAPDKSGLPSDRFSAERTGGSVSTLTIQRTQQEDSAVYLCASSLQGGSPLHFGNGTRLTVT.

The chain employs TRBV25-1 and TRBJ1-4; a weak D match, TRBD1 (5 bases). Trimming stripped 2 bases from V and 7 bases from J, with 11 bases between. Per the germline V gene, CDR1 is MGHDK and CDR2 is SYGVNS. The CDR3 has 14 residues. CDR3: CASSEGGRAEKLFF. CDR3 DNA: TGTGCCAGCAGTGAAGGGGGAAGAGCTGAAAAACTGTTTTTT. The full variable domain, with the rest looked up from reference TRBV25-1 and TRBJ1-4, is EADIYQTPRYLVIGTGKKITLECSQTMGHDKMYWYQQDPGMELHLIHYSYGVNSTEKGDLSSESTVSRIRTEHFPLTLESARPSHTSQYLCASSEGGRAEKLFFGSGTQLSVL.